Shown below are 2 T cell receptor beta chains from a single sample sequenced in a study of T cell repertoires in cytomegalovirus infection. These receptors' antigens are unknown. A single record per CDR3 protein comes from TCRdb applying MiXCR to the reads. The table records around 78,000 distinct CDR3 sequences, under 30% of them present only once. The source material was CD8+ T cells from cultured PBMCs, sampled from culture after CMV antigen stimulation. The receptors here all came from a human donor in good health (CMV status not recorded). Some clones in this sample may be carry-over from other donors' samples.

This clonotype was found a few times. This chain links TRBV9 with TRBJ1-6; tentative D call: TRBD1 (5 bases). Germline lookup yields CDR1 SGDLS and CDR2 YYNGEE. The CDR3 is 15 amino acids. V shed 0 bases and J shed 6 bases, with 10 bases lying between them. DNA of the CDR3: TGTGCCAGCAGCGTAGCGGGGGTGCTTAATTCACCCCTCCACTTT. Protein product: CASSVAGVLNSPLHF.

This chain joins TRBV28 and TRBJ2-1; tentative D call: TRBD1 (6 bases). Trimming removed 6 bases at V and 4 bases at J, with 16 bases between. Germline CDR1 is MDHEN and CDR2 is SYDVKM. The length of the CDR3 is 15 residues. The CDR3 DNA follows: TGTGCCAGCAGGTCCACCGCGGACAGTTACAATGAGCAGTTCTTC. This translates into CASRSTADSYNEQFF.